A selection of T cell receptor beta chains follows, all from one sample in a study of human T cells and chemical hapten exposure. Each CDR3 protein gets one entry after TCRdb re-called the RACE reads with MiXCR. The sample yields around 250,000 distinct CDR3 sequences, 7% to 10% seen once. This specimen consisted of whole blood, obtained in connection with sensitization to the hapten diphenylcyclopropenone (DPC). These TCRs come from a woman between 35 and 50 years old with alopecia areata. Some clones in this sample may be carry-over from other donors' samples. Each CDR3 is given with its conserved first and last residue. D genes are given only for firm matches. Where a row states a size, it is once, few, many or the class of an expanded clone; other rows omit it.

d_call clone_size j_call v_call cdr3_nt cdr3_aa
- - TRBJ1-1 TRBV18 TGTGCCAGCTCACCACCCGGGGGGCCGGCTTTCTTT CASSPPGGPAFF
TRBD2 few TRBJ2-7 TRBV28 TGTGCCACCTGGACTAGCGGGCCCTACGAGCAGTACTTC CATWTSGPYEQYF
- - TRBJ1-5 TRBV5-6 TGTGCCAGCAGCTCGGAGGCGAGCAATCAGCCCCAGCATTTT CASSSEASNQPQHF
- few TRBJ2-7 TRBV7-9 TGTGCCAGCAGCGCCCCCCACTCCGCCCCCTACGAGCAGTACTTC CASSAPHSAPYEQYF
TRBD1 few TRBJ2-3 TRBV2 TGTGCCAGCTCAAGGACAGGCTACACAGATACGCAGTATTTT CASSRTGYTDTQYF
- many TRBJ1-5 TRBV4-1 TGCGCCAGCAGCCGGACTTATAGCAATCAGCCCCAGCATTTT CASSRTYSNQPQHF
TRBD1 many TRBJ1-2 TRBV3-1 TGTGCCAGCAGCCAAGAAGGATCAGGGGGGAACTATGGCTACACCTTC CASSQEGSGGNYGYTF
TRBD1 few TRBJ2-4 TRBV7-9 TGTGCCAGCAGCCGGGACAGGGGAGCCAAAAACATTCAGTACTTC CASSRDRGAKNIQYF
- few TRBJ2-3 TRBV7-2 TGTGCCAGCAGCCCAACAGGGACATCTAGCACAGATACGCAGTATTTT CASSPTGTSSTDTQYF
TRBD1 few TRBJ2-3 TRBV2 TGTGCCAGCAGAGATCCCACTCTCCGGGACAGGAGCCTTGGGGCTGGCACAGATACGCAGTATTTT CASRDPTLRDRSLGAGTDTQYF
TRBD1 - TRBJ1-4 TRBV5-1 TGCGCCAGCAGCCTGGGACAGAAAAATGAAAAACTGTTTTTT CASSLGQKNEKLFF
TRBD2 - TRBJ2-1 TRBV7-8 TGTGCCAGCAGCTCCATAGCGGGAGCGGGCTACAATGAGCAGTTCTTC CASSSIAGAGYNEQFF
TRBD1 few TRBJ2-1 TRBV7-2 TGTGCCAGCAGCCCATGGGCCGGGACAGGAACTTACAATGAGCAGTTCTTC CASSPWAGTGTYNEQFF
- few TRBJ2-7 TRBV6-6 TGTGCCAGCAGAGAACAATCCTACGAGCAGTACTTC CASREQSYEQYF
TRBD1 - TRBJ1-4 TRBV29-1 TGCAGCGTTGTTGACAGGGGAAATGAAAAACTGTTTTTT CSVVDRGNEKLFF
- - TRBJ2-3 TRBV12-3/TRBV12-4 TGTGCCAGCAGTACCCCCGGGAACACAGATACGCAGTATTTT CASSTPGNTDTQYF
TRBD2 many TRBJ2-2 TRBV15 TGTGCCACCAGCACCCAACCGACTAGCGGGAGGACCGGGGAGCTGTTTTTT CATSTQPTSGRTGELFF
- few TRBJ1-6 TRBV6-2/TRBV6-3 TGTGCCAGCAGTTTCACGTCCGCCGGGGGACCCCTCCACTTT CASSFTSAGGPLHF
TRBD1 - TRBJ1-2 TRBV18 TGTGCCAGCTCAACGGCCGGGACAGATTTTAACTATGGCTACACCTTC CASSTAGTDFNYGYTF
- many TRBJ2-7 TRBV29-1 TGCAGCGTTGAGCCACTCCTCAGGGGAGCGGAGCAGTACTTC CSVEPLLRGAEQYF
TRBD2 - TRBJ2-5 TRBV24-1 TGTGCCACCAGTGATTTAAGCGGGAGAGAGACCCAGTACTTC CATSDLSGRETQYF
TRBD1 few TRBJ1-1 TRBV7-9 TGTGCCAGCAGACGCGGACAGGGCACTGAAGCTTTCTTT CASRRGQGTEAFF
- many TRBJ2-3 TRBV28 TGTGCCAGCTGGGGGGCCCTATACACAGATACGCAGTATTTT CASWGALYTDTQYF
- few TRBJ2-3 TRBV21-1 TGTGCCAGCACCGGCAGGGGACCAGATACGCAGTATTTT CASTGRGPDTQYF
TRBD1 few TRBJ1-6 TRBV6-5 TGTGCCAGCAGCGGGACAGTGGCCAGCTCCTATAATTCACCCCTCCACTTT CASSGTVASSYNSPLHF
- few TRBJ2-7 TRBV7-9 TGTGCCAGCAGCTGGGTGACAGGTCCACCCTACGAGCAGTACTTC CASSWVTGPPYEQYF